Detailed here is one TCR beta chain. The antigen is not known. The CDR3 goes on 3 residues after the read ends, and that part is filled in from the germline J gene. Unstimulated regulatory T cells (CD4+CD25+CD127-), CD4+CD25- non-regulatory cells, CD4 and CD8 cells were FACS-sorted from thawed PBMCs. The record originates from a study of Tregs in tolerant kidney transplant recipients. Study-level findings and limits: Expanding Tregs on activated donor B cells appeared to best identify donor-specific TCRbeta clones. Some patients' samples used different primers over time, so nucleotide sequences weren't comparable.

Libraries were prepared by immunoSEQ multiplex PCR; TCRdb keeps only in-frame clonotypes and omits some of them. This repertoire comprises approximately 52,000 clones; its ten largest clones make up roughly 0.8%. The CDR3 is 13 residues long. Germline V gene data show CDR1 as SGHDN and CDR2 as FVKESK. V was clipped by 1 base and J by 2 bases, with 5 bases between them. Sequences were derived from CD4+ T cells from blood, sampled before the transplant. The chain links TRBV14 to TRBJ1-1; D gene unclear. This sequence was found in a human donor who received a combined kidney and bone marrow transplant. CDR3 sequence: CASSQVLNTEAFF. The CDR3 DNA, read in part, is TGTGCCAGCAGCCAAGTCCTAAACACTGAA.